This T cell receptor (beta chain) was retrieved from a study of blood T cells in healthy people across ages. Study observations and caveats: CMV status of donors was unknown, possibly confounding expanded clonotype changes.

The second PCR ran about 6 to 12 cycles with a sample-barcoded 5' primer and J-beta primers. TCRdb recomputed calls from the 5' RACE reads with MiXCR, one row per CDR3 protein. The sample records fewer than 950,000 distinct CDR3 sequences, roughly 50% being singletons. Germline V gene lookup returns CDR1 SGHRS and CDR2 YFSETQ. CDR3 size: 12 residues. Trimming pared 5 bases from V and 1 base from J, leaving 6 bases between. Details on this clonotype: As yet, its antigen is unknown.

Peripheral blood was drawn, approximately 9.5 milliliters per donor. The clonotype comes from a man aged 80 or over in good health. The specimen sequenced was blood. The V call is TRBV5-1, the J call TRBJ1-2; a possible D gene is TRBD1 (5 bases). The CDR3 is CASRTDNYGYTF. The CDR3 DNA reads as TGCGCCAGCAGGACAGATAACTATGGCTACACCTTC.